This record concerns one T cell receptor beta chain sequence. TCRdb keeps only in-frame clones here, not all; method: immunoSEQ multiplex PCR. The table includes roughly 220,000 clones, approximately 88% detected once. The data originate from a study of cytomegalovirus exposure and HLA in healthy donors. The CDR3 runs to 14 residues. V was pared by 6 bases and J by 2 bases, with 11 bases between. Germline CDR1 and CDR2: KGHSH and LQKENI. The rearrangement uses TRBV18 and TRBJ2-1; D not resolved. This TCR was sampled from a woman aged 25 to 39 in good health and CMV-seropositive. The sample was PBMCs. Written as DNA, the CDR3 is TGTGCCAGCTCCCCGCTACCCCCCTACAATGAGCAGTTCTTC. Amino acids: CASSPLPPYNEQFF.